Listed below are T cell receptor beta chains from one sample, sequenced in a study of cytomegalovirus exposure and HLA in healthy donors. Measured with immunoSEQ multiplex PCR; TCRdb has only the in-frame clones, and not every one. The top ten clones hold about 4% of a sample with 160,000 or so clones, 83% of them seen once. Sequenced sample: PBMCs. These receptor sequences come from a middle-aged man in good health and CMV-seropositive. Each CDR3 is given with its conserved first and last residue. The order of the fields is CDR3 length, D gene, clone size, J gene, V gene, CDR3 DNA, CDR3 protein. The D gene is left open where the match is weak. Clone size, where shown, is once, few, many, or a class for clones that have expanded.

CDR3 length: 14; D gene: TRBD1; clone size: -; J gene: TRBJ2-3; V gene: TRBV28; CDR3 DNA: TGTGCCAGCAGTTTGAGGACAGGGGACGATACGCAGTATTTT; CDR3 protein: CASSLRTGDDTQYF
CDR3 length: 17; D gene: -; clone size: -; J gene: TRBJ2-1; V gene: TRBV15; CDR3 DNA: TGTGCCACCAGCGGAGTTCCCGATCGCGGGAACTACAATGAGCAGTTCTTC; CDR3 protein: CATSGVPDRGNYNEQFF
CDR3 length: 15; D gene: -; clone size: -; J gene: TRBJ1-4; V gene: TRBV15; CDR3 DNA: TGTGCCACCAGCAGAGATCCACAGGGTTCGGTAAAACTGTTTTTT; CDR3 protein: CATSRDPQGSVKLFF
CDR3 length: 15; D gene: TRBD2; clone size: -; J gene: TRBJ2-2; V gene: TRBV6-4; CDR3 DNA: TGTGCCAGCAGTGAATCTAGCGGGGACACCGGGGAGCTGTTTTTT; CDR3 protein: CASSESSGDTGELFF
CDR3 length: 11; D gene: TRBD1; clone size: few; J gene: TRBJ1-2; V gene: TRBV20-1; CDR3 DNA: TGCAGTGCGGGGGGACAGGGGGCCTACACCTTC; CDR3 protein: CSAGGQGAYTF
CDR3 length: 15; D gene: TRBD1; clone size: -; J gene: TRBJ2-7; V gene: TRBV4-1; CDR3 DNA: TGCGCCAGCAGCCAAGACAGACAGGGGTCCTACGAGCAGTACTTC; CDR3 protein: CASSQDRQGSYEQYF
CDR3 length: 15; D gene: -; clone size: -; J gene: TRBJ1-4; V gene: TRBV5-6; CDR3 DNA: TGTGCCAGCAGCTTCCGGGACGGGGGTAATGAAAAACTGTTTTTT; CDR3 protein: CASSFRDGGNEKLFF
CDR3 length: 15; D gene: -; clone size: -; J gene: TRBJ1-4; V gene: TRBV7-9; CDR3 DNA: TGTGCCAGCAGCCCAGTCCTCCAGGGTAATGAAAAACTGTTTTTT; CDR3 protein: CASSPVLQGNEKLFF
CDR3 length: 14; D gene: TRBD2; clone size: -; J gene: TRBJ2-2; V gene: TRBV19; CDR3 DNA: TGTGCCAGTAATAAGGATGGGGGGGCCGGGGAGCTGTTTTTT; CDR3 protein: CASNKDGGAGELFF
CDR3 length: 14; D gene: -; clone size: -; J gene: TRBJ1-5; V gene: TRBV6-1; CDR3 DNA: TGTGCCAGCAGTAATCCCGGGGGATCTCAGCCCCAGCATTTT; CDR3 protein: CASSNPGGSQPQHF
CDR3 length: 16; D gene: -; clone size: -; J gene: TRBJ2-6; V gene: TRBV15; CDR3 DNA: TGTGCCACCAGCAGAGGAGCAGGGGCCGGGGCCAACGTCCTGACTTTC; CDR3 protein: CATSRGAGAGANVLTF
CDR3 length: 13; D gene: -; clone size: once; J gene: TRBJ1-1; V gene: TRBV18; CDR3 DNA: TGTGCCAGCTCACCACTGCGGAACACTGAAGCTTTCTTT; CDR3 protein: CASSPLRNTEAFF
CDR3 length: 13; D gene: -; clone size: -; J gene: TRBJ1-1; V gene: TRBV7-9; CDR3 DNA: TGTGCCAGCAGCTCAACAGGGAACACTGAAGCTTTCTTT; CDR3 protein: CASSSTGNTEAFF
CDR3 length: 16; D gene: TRBD1; clone size: -; J gene: TRBJ1-6; V gene: TRBV2; CDR3 DNA: TGTGCCAGCAGTGAAGAAACAGGGGGCTCAGGATCACCCCTCCACTTT; CDR3 protein: CASSEETGGSGSPLHF
CDR3 length: 16; D gene: TRBD1; clone size: -; J gene: TRBJ2-3; V gene: TRBV7-3; CDR3 DNA: TGTGCCAGCAGCTTATCGCGGGACAGGGGCGCGGATACGCAGTATTTT; CDR3 protein: CASSLSRDRGADTQYF
CDR3 length: 14; D gene: TRBD2; clone size: -; J gene: TRBJ2-5; V gene: TRBV7-2; CDR3 DNA: TGTGCCAGCAGCTTAGCGGGGGGGGAAGGGACCCAGTACTTC; CDR3 protein: CASSLAGGEGTQYF
CDR3 length: 14; D gene: -; clone size: -; J gene: TRBJ2-5; V gene: TRBV9; CDR3 DNA: TGTGCCAGCAGCGTAGGAGGTAGCGAGGAGACCCAGTACTTC; CDR3 protein: CASSVGGSEETQYF
CDR3 length: 14; D gene: TRBD1; clone size: -; J gene: TRBJ2-7; V gene: TRBV18; CDR3 DNA: TGTGCCAGCTCACCTCCGGGACAGGGTTACGAGCAGTACTTC; CDR3 protein: CASSPPGQGYEQYF
CDR3 length: 14; D gene: TRBD2; clone size: -; J gene: TRBJ2-4; V gene: TRBV28; CDR3 DNA: TGTGCCAGCAGTTTAGGGGGACTACGAAACATTCAGTACTTC; CDR3 protein: CASSLGGLRNIQYF
CDR3 length: 18; D gene: TRBD1; clone size: -; J gene: TRBJ1-5; V gene: TRBV27; CDR3 DNA: TGTGCCAGCAGTCCATGGACAGGGTCTGTTTATAGCAATCAGCCCCAGCATTTT; CDR3 protein: CASSPWTGSVYSNQPQHF
CDR3 length: 15; D gene: TRBD1; clone size: -; J gene: TRBJ2-7; V gene: TRBV7-9; CDR3 DNA: TGTGCCAGCAGCCCGAGGACAGGCCGGACCTACGAGCAGTACTTC; CDR3 protein: CASSPRTGRTYEQYF
CDR3 length: 15; D gene: -; clone size: -; J gene: TRBJ2-2; V gene: TRBV5-1; CDR3 DNA: TGCGCCAGCAGCTCCGGGCAGGGGTGGACCGGGGAGCTGTTTTTT; CDR3 protein: CASSSGQGWTGELFF